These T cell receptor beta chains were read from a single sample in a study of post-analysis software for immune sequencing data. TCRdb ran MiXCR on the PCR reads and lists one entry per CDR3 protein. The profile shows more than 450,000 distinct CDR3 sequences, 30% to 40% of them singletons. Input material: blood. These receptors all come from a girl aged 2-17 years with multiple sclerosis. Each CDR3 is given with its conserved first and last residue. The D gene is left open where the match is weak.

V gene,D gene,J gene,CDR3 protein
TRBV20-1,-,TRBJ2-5,CSATDSLKTQYF
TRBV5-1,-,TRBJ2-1,CASSYQYNEQFF
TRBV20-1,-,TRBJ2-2,CSAPQGSNTGELFF
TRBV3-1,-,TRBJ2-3,CASSQDRALRADTQYF
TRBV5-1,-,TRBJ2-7,CASSLGTDHSYEQYF
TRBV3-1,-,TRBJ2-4,CASSHSAKNIQYF
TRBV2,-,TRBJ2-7,CASSEGLLYEQYF
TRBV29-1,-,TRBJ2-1,CSVGGGELDYNEQFF
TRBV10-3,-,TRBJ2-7,CAISQLGGGTSYEQYF
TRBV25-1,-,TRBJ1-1,CASSESPGPNTEAFF
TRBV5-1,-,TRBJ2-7,CASSWSSQGYEQYF
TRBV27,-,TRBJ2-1,CASSFGFWGQPNNEQFF
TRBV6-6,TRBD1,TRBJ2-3,CASRRQGATDTQYF
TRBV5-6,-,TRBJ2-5,CASSLTGAGEETQYF
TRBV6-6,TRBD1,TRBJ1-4,CASIRTGANEKLFF
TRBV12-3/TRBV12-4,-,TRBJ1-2,CASSTPTRLNYGYTF
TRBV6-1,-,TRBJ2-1,CASSEPTGYNEQFF
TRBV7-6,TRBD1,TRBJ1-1,CASSFLTGSVGIEAFF
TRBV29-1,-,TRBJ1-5,CSAVLRGSNQPQHF
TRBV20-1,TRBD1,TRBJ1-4,CSARGQGEKLFF
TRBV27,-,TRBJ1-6,CASSWGGASPLHF
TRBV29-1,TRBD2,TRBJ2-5,CSVPSGGAWQETQYF
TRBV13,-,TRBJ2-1,CASSLLVAVDNEQFF
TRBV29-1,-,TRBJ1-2,CSVGPGDRDGYTF
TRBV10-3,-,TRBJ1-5,CAISESVPRGNQPQHF
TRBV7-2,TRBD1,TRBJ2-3,CASSRGTGLTDTQYF
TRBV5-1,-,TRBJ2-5,CASSLDSPAQETQYF
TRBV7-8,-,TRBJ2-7,CASSLFPGGVYEQYF
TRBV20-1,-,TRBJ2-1,CSATQPRAFYNEQFF
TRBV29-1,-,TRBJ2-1,CSVRVTGSYNGQFF
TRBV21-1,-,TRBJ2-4,CASSKVGGRGAKNIQYF
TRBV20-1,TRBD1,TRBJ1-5,CSATLLVTGGRGNQPQHF
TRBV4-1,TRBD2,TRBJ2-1,CASSQDLARGSSYNEQFF
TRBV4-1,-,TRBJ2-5,CASSLAVKETQYF
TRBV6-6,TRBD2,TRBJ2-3,CASSSPAGATDTQYF
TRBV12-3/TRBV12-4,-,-,CASSFQSREQYF
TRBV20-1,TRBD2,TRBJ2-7,CSARDRAGGHGSYEQYF
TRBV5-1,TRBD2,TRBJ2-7,CASSFGGGTSYEQYF
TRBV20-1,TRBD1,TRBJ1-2,CSGGQGGYTF
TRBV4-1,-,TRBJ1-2,CASSQGLRGAGGYTF
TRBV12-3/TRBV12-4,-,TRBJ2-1,CASSLSSPGIEQFF
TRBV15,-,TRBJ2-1,CATSRDEGTPDNEQFF
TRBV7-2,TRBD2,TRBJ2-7,CASSPRGGRWNEQYF
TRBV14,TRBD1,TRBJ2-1,CASSPPGQGVYEQFF
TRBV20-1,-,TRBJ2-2,CSAPPGHLNTGELFF
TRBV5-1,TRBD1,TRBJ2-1,CASSLGDRGSYNEQFF
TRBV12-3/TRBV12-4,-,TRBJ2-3,CASSSREGTDTQYF
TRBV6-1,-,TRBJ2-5,CASSEDRASQETQYF
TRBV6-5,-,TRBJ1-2,CASSWGGRGNYGYTF